This is a list of T cell receptor beta chains from one sample in a study of shared clonotypes between healthy human individuals. Profiled with immunoSEQ multiplex PCR; TCRdb holds only in-frame clones, not every one. The sample holds about a million clones; roughly 80% are singletons and the top ten take almost 0.9%. The sample was memory CD4+ T cells from PBMCs. These receptor sequences come from a man younger than 35 in good health. Some clones in this sample may be carry-over from other donors' samples. Each CDR3 is given with its conserved first and last residue. Each record gives: D gene, clone size, V gene, J gene, CDR3 DNA, CDR3 protein. D genes are given only for firm matches. Not every row has a clone size; where given, it reads once, few, many or a size class.

>.|.|TRBV9|TRBJ1-1
TGTGCCAGCAGCGTAGAGGGGCTGGGGACTGAAGCTTTCTTT
CASSVEGLGTEAFF
>TRBD2|.|TRBV4-1|TRBJ2-1
TGCGCCAGCAGCCAAGAGGGTAGCCTAGCGGGCTACAATGAGCAGTTCTTC
CASSQEGSLAGYNEQFF
>.|few|TRBV2|TRBJ1-1
TGTGCCAGCAGTGCCGAGGGGATCGGCACTGAAGCTTTCTTT
CASSAEGIGTEAFF
>.|.|TRBV5-6|TRBJ1-2
TGTGCCAGCAGCTCCGCCCAAAACTATGGCTACACCTTC
CASSSAQNYGYTF
>.|.|TRBV6-5|TRBJ1-3
TGTGCCAGCCAGAGGGCGGAGGTGGGAAACACCATATATTTT
CASQRAEVGNTIYF
>TRBD2|.|TRBV5-6|TRBJ2-1
TGTGCCAGCAGCCCAGGACTAGCGGGAGTCGGAAATGAGCAGTTCTTC
CASSPGLAGVGNEQFF
>.|.|TRBV4-1|TRBJ2-2
TGCGCCAGCAGCCTCTTAACAGCGAACACCGGGGAGCTGTTTTTT
CASSLLTANTGELFF
>TRBD1|.|TRBV29-1|TRBJ2-2
TGCAGCCCCCGGACAGGGTTTGAGACCGGGGAGCTGTTTTTT
CSPRTGFETGELFF
>.|.|TRBV27|TRBJ2-4
TGTGCCAGCAGGATTTTAGCCAAAAACATTCAGTACTTC
CASRILAKNIQYF
>TRBD1|.|TRBV6-6|TRBJ1-1
TGTGCCAGCACCAGGGGACAGATAGCAAACACTGAAGCTTTCTTT
CASTRGQIANTEAFF
>TRBD1|.|TRBV5-8|TRBJ2-5
TGTGCCAGCAGCTCTCCCGGGACAGGGAGCACGAAGACCCAGTACTTC
CASSSPGTGSTKTQYF